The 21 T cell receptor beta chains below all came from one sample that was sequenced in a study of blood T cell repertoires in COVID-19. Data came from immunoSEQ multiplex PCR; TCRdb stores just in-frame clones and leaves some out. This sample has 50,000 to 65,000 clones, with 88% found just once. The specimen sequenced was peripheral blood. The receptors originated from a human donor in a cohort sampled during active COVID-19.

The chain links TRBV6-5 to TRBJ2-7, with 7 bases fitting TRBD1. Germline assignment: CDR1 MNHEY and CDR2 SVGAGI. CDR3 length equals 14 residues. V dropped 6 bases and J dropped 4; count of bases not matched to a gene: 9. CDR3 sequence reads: CASRSGQAPYEQYF. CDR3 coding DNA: TGTGCCAGCAGGTCCGGACAGGCCCCTTACGAGCAGTACTTC.

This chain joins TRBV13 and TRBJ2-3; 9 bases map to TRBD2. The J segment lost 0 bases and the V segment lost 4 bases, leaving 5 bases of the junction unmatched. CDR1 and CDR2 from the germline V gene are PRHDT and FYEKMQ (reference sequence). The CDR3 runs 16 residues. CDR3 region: CASSSLAGYSTDTQYF. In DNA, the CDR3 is TGTGCCAGCAGCTCGCTAGCGGGGTATAGCACAGATACGCAGTATTTT. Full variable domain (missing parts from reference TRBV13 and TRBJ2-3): AAGVIQSPRHLIKEKRETATLKCYPIPRHDTVYWYQQGPGQDPQFLISFYEKMQSDKGSIPDRFSAQQFSDYHSELNMSSLELGDSALYFCASSSLAGYSTDTQYFGPGTRLTVL.

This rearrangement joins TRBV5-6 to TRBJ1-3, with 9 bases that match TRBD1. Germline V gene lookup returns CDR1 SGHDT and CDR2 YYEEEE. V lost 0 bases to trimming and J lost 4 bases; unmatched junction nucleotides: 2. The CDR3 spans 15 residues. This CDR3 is CASSLETGGGNTIYF. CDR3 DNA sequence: TGTGCCAGCAGCTTGGAGACAGGGGGAGGAAACACCATATATTTT. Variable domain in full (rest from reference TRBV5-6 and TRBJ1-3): DAGVTQSPTHLIKTRGQQVTLRCSPKSGHDTVSWYQQALGQGPQFIFQYYEEEERQRGNFPDRFSGHQFPNYSSELNVNALLLGDSALYLCASSLETGGGNTIYFGEGSWLTVV.

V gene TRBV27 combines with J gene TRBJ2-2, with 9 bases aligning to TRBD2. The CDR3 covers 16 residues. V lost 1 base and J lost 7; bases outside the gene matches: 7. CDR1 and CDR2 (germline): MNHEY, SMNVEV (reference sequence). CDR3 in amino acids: CASSLWVAGVGGELFF. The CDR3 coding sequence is TGTGCCAGCAGTTTATGGGTAGCGGGAGTTGGCGGGGAGCTGTTTTTT.

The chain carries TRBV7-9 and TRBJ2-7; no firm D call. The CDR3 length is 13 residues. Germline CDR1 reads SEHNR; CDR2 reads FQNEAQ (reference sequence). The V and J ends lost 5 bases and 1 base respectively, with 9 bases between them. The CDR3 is CASSPPGSYEQYF. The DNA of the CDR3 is TGTGCCAGCAGCCCCCCCGGTTCCTACGAGCAGTACTTC.

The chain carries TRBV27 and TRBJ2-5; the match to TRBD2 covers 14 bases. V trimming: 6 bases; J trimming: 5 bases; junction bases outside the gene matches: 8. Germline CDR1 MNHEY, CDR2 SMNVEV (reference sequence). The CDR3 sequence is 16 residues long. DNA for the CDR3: TGTGCCAGCAGCGACGGGACTAGCGGGAGTTGGGAGACCCAGTACTTC. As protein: CASSDGTSGSWETQYF.

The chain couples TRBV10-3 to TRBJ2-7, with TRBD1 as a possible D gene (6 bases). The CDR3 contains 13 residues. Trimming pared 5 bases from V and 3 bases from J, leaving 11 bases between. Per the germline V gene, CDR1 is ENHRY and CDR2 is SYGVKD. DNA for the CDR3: TGTGCCATCAGTACGGGACAAGTCTACGAGCAGTACTTC. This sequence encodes CAISTGQVYEQYF.

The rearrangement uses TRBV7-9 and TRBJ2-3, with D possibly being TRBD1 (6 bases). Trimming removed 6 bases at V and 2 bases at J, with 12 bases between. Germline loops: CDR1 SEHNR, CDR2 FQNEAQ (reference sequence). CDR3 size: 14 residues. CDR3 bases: TGTGCCAGCAGACCCGACAGGAACACAGATACGCAGTATTTT. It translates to CASRPDRNTDTQYF. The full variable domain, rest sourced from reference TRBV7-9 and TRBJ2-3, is DTGVSQNPRHKITKRGQNVTFRCDPISEHNRLYWYRQTLGQGPEFLTYFQNEAQLEKSRLLSDRFSAERPKGSFSTLEIQRTEQGDSAMYLCASRPDRNTDTQYFGPGTRLTVL.

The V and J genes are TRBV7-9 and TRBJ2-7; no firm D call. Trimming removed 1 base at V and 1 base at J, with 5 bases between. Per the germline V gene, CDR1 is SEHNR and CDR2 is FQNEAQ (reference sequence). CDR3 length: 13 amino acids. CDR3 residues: CASSLVQSYEQYF. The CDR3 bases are TGTGCCAGCAGCTTAGTACAGTCCTACGAGCAGTACTTC. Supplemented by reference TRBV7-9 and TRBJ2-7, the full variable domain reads DTGVSQNPRHKITKRGQNVTFRCDPISEHNRLYWYRQTLGQGPEFLTYFQNEAQLEKSRLLSDRFSAERPKGSFSTLEIQRTEQGDSAMYLCASSLVQSYEQYFGPGTRLTVT.

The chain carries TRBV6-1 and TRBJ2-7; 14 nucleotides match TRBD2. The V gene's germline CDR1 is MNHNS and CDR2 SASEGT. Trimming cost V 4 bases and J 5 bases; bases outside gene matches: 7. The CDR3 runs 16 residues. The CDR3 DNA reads TGTGCCAGCAGTGCTGGACTAGCGGGGGGTTTCGACGAGCAGTACTTC. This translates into CASSAGLAGGFDEQYF.

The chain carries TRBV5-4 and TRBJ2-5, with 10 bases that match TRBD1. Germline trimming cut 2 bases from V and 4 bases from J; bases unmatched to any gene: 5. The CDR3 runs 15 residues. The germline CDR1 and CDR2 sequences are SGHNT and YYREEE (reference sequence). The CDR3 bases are TGTGCCAGCAGCTTCGGACAGGGGGTTCCAGAGACCCAGTACTTC. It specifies CASSFGQGVPETQYF.

CDR3 amino acids: CASSLAPGTGNTEAFF. CDR3 DNA: TGTGCCAGCAGCTTGGCTCCCGGGACAGGGAACACTGAAGCTTTCTTT. The chain couples TRBV5-4 to TRBJ1-1, with TRBD1 matching 8 bases. CDR1 SGHNT and CDR2 YYREEE come from the germline V gene (reference sequence). V lost 0 bases to trimming and J lost 1 base; unmatched junction nucleotides: 5. The CDR3 is 16 amino acids.

DNA of the CDR3: TGTGCCAGCAGCGTAGAAAGGACAGGTGTTTCTGGGGCCAACGTCCTGACTTTC. Its translation is CASSVERTGVSGANVLTF. This chain links TRBV9 with TRBJ2-6; 7 nucleotides align to TRBD1. V trimming: 0 bases; J trimming: 1 base; junction bases outside the gene matches: 7. CDR1 is SGDLS and CDR2 is YYNGEE in the germline V gene. This CDR3 contains 18 residues.

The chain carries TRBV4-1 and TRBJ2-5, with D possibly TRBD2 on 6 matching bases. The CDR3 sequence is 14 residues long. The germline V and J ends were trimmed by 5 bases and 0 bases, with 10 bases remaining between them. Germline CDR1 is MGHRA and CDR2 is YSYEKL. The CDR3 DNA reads TGCGCCAGCAGCTCCCGGGACTACCAAGAGACCCAGTACTTC. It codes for CASSSRDYQETQYF.

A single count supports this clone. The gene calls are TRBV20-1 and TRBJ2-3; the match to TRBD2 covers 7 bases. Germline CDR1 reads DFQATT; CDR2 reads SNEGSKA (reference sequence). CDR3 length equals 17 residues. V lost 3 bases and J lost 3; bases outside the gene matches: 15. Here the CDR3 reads CSASVRAGGRVTDTQYF. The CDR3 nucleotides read TGCAGTGCTAGTGTTCGGGCCGGCGGGAGAGTGACAGATACGCAGTATTTT.

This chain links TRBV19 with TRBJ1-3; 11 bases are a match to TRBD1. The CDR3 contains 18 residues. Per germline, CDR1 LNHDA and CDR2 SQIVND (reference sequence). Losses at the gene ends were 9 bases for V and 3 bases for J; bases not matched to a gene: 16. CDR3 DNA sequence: TGTGCCAGCCACAGGACAGGGGGCGCAGTGGTATTTGGAAACACCATATATTTT. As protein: CASHRTGGAVVFGNTIYF.

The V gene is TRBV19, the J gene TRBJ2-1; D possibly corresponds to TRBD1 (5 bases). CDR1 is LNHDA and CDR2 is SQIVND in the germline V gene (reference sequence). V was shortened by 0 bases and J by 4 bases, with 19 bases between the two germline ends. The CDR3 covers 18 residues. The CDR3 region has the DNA TGTGCCAGTAGTATAGATCTATATCAGGGCTCGGCTTACAATGAGCAGTTCTTC. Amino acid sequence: CASSIDLYQGSAYNEQFF.

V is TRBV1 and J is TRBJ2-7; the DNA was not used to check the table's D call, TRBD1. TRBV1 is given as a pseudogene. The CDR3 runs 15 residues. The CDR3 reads CTSSQDPPGPDEQYF. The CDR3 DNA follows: TGCACCAGCAGCCAAGACCCTCCAGGGCCCGACGAGCAGTACTTC.

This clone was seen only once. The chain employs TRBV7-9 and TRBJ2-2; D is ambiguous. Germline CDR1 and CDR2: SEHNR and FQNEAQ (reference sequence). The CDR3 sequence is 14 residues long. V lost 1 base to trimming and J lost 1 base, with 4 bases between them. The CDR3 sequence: CASSLGQNTGELFF. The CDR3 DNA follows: TGTGCCAGCAGCTTAGGGCAGAACACCGGGGAGCTGTTTTTT. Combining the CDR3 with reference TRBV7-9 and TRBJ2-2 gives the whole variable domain DTGVSQNPRHKITKRGQNVTFRCDPISEHNRLYWYRQTLGQGPEFLTYFQNEAQLEKSRLLSDRFSAERPKGSFSTLEIQRTEQGDSAMYLCASSLGQNTGELFFGEGSRLTVL.

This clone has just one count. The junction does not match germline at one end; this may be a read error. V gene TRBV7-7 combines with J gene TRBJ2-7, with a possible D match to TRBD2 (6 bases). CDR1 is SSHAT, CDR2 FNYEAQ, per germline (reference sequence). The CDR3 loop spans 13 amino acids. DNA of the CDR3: TGTGCTAGCAGCTTAGGGACTGGCCACGAGCAGTACTTC. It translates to CASSLGTGHEQYF.

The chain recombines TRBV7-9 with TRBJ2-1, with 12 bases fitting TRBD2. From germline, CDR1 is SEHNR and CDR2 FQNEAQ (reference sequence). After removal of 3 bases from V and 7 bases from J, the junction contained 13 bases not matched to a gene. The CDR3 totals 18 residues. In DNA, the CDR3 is TGTGCCAGCAGCTTTTTGACTAGCGGGAGTCTGGGCAATAATGAGCAGTTCTTC. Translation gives CASSFLTSGSLGNNEQFF.